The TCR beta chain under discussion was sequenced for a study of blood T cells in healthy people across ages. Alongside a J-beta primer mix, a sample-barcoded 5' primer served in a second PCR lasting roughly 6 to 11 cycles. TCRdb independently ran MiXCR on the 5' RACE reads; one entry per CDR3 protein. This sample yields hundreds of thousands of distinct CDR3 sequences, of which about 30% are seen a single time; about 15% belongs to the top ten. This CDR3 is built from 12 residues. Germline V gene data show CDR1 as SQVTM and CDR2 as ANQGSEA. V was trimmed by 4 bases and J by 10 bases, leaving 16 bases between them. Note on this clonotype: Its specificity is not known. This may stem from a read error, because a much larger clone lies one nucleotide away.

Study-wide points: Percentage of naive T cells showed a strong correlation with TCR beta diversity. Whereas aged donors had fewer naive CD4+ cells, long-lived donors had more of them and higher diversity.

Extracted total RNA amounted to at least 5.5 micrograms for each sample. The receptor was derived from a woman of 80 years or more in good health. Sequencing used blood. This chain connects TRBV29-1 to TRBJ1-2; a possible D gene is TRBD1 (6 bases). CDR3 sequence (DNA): TGCAGCGTTGGTTCAGGGGCTAGTGACTACACCTTC. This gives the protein CSVGSGASDYTF.